The clone carrying this TCR beta chain was seen repeatedly, ten times or more. Its matching antigen is unknown. One entry per CDR3 protein, called by TCRdb with MiXCR from the reads. The table has approximately 490,000 distinct CDR3 sequences, over 9% seen once. The data stem from a study of T cell repertoires in cytomegalovirus infection. At the level of the study: It was the public TCR beta signatures that indicated both CMV infection and matching HLA type.

Regarding the study as a whole: The response measured ex vivo was dominated by TCR beta clonotypes (HLA-C-restricted and CMV-specific). Cumulative public TCR beta family frequency identified CMV carriers with the relevant HLA.

Germline trimming cut 7 bases from V and 0 bases from J; bases unmatched to any gene: 8. The germline V gene has CDR1 SGHVS and CDR2 FQNEAQ. CDR3 length: 18 residues. Sequencing was carried out using PBMCs. The rearrangement links TRBV7-8 to TRBJ2-6; TRBD2 agrees at 11 bases. The clonotype comes from a human donor in good health (CMV status not recorded). Some clones in this sample may be carry-over from other donors' samples. The CDR3 DNA follows: TGTGCCAGCATCCCTCGACTAGCGGGGTTCTCTGGGGCCAACGTCCTGACTTTC. The encoded protein is CASIPRLAGFSGANVLTF.